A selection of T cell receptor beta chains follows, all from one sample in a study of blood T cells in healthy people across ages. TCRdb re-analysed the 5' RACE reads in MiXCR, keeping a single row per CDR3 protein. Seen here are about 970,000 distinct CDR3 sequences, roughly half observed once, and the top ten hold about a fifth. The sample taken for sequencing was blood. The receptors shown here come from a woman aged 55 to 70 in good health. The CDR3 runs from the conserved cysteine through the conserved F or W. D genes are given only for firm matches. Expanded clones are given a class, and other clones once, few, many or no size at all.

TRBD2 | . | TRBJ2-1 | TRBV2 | TGTGCCAGCAGTGAGGTCAGCGGGAGAGCCAATGAGCAGTTCTTC | CASSEVSGRANEQFF
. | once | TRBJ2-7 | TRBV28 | TGTGCCAGCGGTTTAAGACAGACATCCTACGAGCAGTACTTC | CASGLRQTSYEQYF
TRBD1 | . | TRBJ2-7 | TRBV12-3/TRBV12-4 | TGTGCCAGCAGTTTCCCGGACAGGGGCTACGAGCAGTACTTC | CASSFPDRGYEQYF
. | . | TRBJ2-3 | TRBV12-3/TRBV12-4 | TGTGCCAGCAGACCCGGAATAGGGGCGAGTGGGACAGATACGCAGTATTTT | CASRPGIGASGTDTQYF
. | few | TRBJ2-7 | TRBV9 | TGTGCCAGCAGCGTAGGGATGAGGCAGGGGAGCTCCTACGAGCAGTACTTC | CASSVGMRQGSSYEQYF
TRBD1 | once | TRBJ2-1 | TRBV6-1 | TGTGCCAGCAGCTGGCAGGGGGATGAGCAGTTCTTC | CASSWQGDEQFF
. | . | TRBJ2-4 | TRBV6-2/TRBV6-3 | TGTGCCAGCAGTTACAACCCCGTGGGAGCCAAAAACATTCAGTACTTC | CASSYNPVGAKNIQYF
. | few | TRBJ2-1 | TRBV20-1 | TGCAGTGCTAGTTTCGGAAATGAGCAGTTCTTC | CSASFGNEQFF
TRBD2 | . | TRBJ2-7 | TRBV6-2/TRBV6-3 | TGTGCCACAACGGGAGGGTTCTCCTACGAGCAGTACTTC | CATTGGFSYEQYF
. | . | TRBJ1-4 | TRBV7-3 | TGTGCCAGCAGGGATATTTCAGGAGGCGGTGAAAAACTGTTTTTT | CASRDISGGGEKLFF
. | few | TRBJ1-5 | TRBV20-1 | TGCAGTGCTAGGGTGGTAGGGAATCAGCCCCAGCATTTT | CSARVVGNQPQHF
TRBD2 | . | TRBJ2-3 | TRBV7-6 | TGTGCCAGCAGCTTATTACTAGCGGGAGGGGACAATACGCAGTATTTT | CASSLLLAGGDNTQYF
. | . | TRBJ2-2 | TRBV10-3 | TGTGCCATCAGAGGGGACACCAACACCGGGGAGCTGTTTTTT | CAIRGDTNTGELFF
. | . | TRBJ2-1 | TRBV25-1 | TGTGCCAGCAGCCCGTTCGGAGTTTCGAACTCCTACAATGAGCAGTTCTTC | CASSPFGVSNSYNEQFF
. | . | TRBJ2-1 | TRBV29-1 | TGCAGCGCCGAGGGGTTGAGGGAGCAGTTCTTC | CSAEGLREQFF
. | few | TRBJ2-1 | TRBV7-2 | TGTGCCAGCAGCTTTGCTAGATACAATGAGCAGTTCTTC | CASSFARYNEQFF
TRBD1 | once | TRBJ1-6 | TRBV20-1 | TGCAGTGCTAGATCTTACCCCTCCGACAGGGGAGGTTCACCCCTCCACTTT | CSARSYPSDRGGSPLHF
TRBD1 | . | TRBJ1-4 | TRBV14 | TGTGCCAGCAGCCAACCCGGGACAGGGCCTGAAAAACTGTTTTTT | CASSQPGTGPEKLFF
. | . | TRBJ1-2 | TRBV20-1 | TGCAGTGCTAGCGGCCCGGGCGCTGGCGGCTACACCTTC | CSASGPGAGGYTF
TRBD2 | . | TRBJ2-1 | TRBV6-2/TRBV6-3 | TGTGCCAGCAGTCGCGGACTAGCGGGAGATCTGGAGACCCAGTTCTTC | CASSRGLAGDLETQFF